The TCR beta chain described here comes from a study of blood T cell repertoires in COVID-19. Overall study context: Both acute and convalescent COVID-19 samples were obtained from the United States, Italy and Spain. Nucleic acid was either cDNA or gDNA, and it came from T cells, B-cell-depleted T cells, or PBMCs.

Adults between about 18 and 89 years of age took part from under 25 US areas. Self-reported history from a screening survey and questionnaire set each donor's cohort. Clones were read by immunoSEQ multiplex PCR, and TCRdb kept only the in-frame ones, dropping some. The data hold 300,000 to 400,000 clones, with about 88% observed a single time. This clone was observed a single time. Germline CDR1 and CDR2: SGHDN and FVKESK. The V and J ends lost 0 bases and 6 bases respectively, with 11 bases between them. The CDR3 consists of 14 residues. The rearrangement links TRBV14 to TRBJ1-1; D uncertain. This TCR was recovered from a man aged 55-75 years who had recovered from COVID-19. Source material: PBMCs or T cells enriched from blood (not recorded which). CDR3 sequence: CASSQEGRSSEAFF. As DNA, the CDR3 is TGTGCCAGCAGCCAAGAAGGGAGATCGTCTGAAGCTTTCTTT.